These 25 T cell receptor beta chains were all obtained from the same sample, sequenced in a study of cytomegalovirus exposure and HLA in healthy donors. 60 Vbeta and 13 Jbeta primers were used in PCR. Clones were sequenced by immunoSEQ multiplex PCR, and TCRdb holds only the in-frame ones, with some missing. The table has over 60,000 clones, approximately 70% seen once. What was sequenced was PBMCs. The source is a male donor in good health and CMV-seropositive.

The chain combines TRBV19 with TRBJ2-3; 12 bases match TRBD2. The CDR3 covers 16 residues. V was pared by 4 bases and J by 4 bases, with 6 bases of the junction left unmatched. Germline values: CDR1 LNHDA, CDR2 SQIVND (reference sequence). The CDR3 DNA follows: TGTGCCAGTAGTACCCGGACTAGCGGGGACCCAGATACGCAGTATTTT. This gives the protein CASSTRTSGDPDTQYF. Supplemented by reference TRBV19 and TRBJ2-3, the full variable domain reads DGGITQSPKYLFRKEGQNVTLSCEQNLNHDAMYWYRQDPGQGLRLIYYSQIVNDFQKGDIAEGYSVSREKKESFPLTVTSAQKNPTAFYLCASSTRTSGDPDTQYFGPGTRLTVL.

V usage is TRBV5-4 and J usage is TRBJ2-3; 11 positions agree with TRBD1. Germline values: CDR1 SGHNT, CDR2 YYREEE (reference sequence). The CDR3 length is 15 residues. The J segment lost 1 base and the V segment lost 4 bases, leaving 2 bases of the junction unmatched. The CDR3 loop reads CASSPDRGRTDTQYF. In nucleotides, the CDR3 is TGTGCCAGCAGCCCGGACAGGGGGCGCACAGATACGCAGTATTTT.

This chain connects TRBV2 to TRBJ2-1; 9 nucleotides agree with TRBD1. Losses at the gene ends were 9 bases for V and 5 bases for J; bases not matched to a gene: 5. The length of the CDR3 is 13 residues. The germline V gene encodes CDR1 SNHLY and CDR2 FYNNEI. CDR3 loop: CARQGAGDNEQFF. As DNA, the CDR3 is TGTGCCAGACAGGGGGCCGGGGACAATGAGCAGTTCTTC. The complete variable domain, with remaining parts taken from reference TRBV2 and TRBJ2-1, reads EPEVTQTPSHQVTQMGQEVILRCVPISNHLYFYWYRQILGQKVEFLVSFYNNEISEKSEIFDDQFSVERPDGSNFTLKIRSTKLEDSAMYFCARQGAGDNEQFFGPGTRLTVL.

The chain combines TRBV30 with TRBJ2-7; possible D gene TRBD1, 5 bases. The germline V and J ends were trimmed by 2 bases and 4 bases, with 12 bases remaining between them. Germline lookup yields CDR1 GTSNPN and CDR2 SVGIG (reference sequence). CDR3 size: 13 residues. The CDR3 is CAWSWGLIYEQYF. The DNA of the CDR3 is TGTGCCTGGAGTTGGGGCCTTATTTACGAGCAGTACTTC.

V is TRBV4-1 and J is TRBJ1-1; D call uncertain. The CDR3 runs to 17 residues. The ends were cut back, 0 bases at V and 0 bases at J, with 14 bases in the middle. CDR1 is MGHRA, CDR2 YSYEKL, per germline. CDR3 sequence: CASSQDFRRTVNTEAFF. The CDR3 region has the DNA TGCGCCAGCAGCCAAGACTTTCGCCGAACAGTGAACACTGAAGCTTTCTTT.

The chain uses TRBV7-9 and TRBJ2-5, with 9 nucleotides matching TRBD2. J was trimmed by 5 bases and V by 5 bases; bases with no gene match: 6. The CDR3 is 14 amino acids. CDR1 and CDR2 (germline): SEHNR, FQNEAQ (reference sequence). The CDR3 coding sequence is TGTGCCAGCAGCCTTGGACTAGCGAGGGAGACCCAGTACTTC. Its translation is CASSLGLARETQYF.

CDR3 region: CASSEVPAGGRDEQFF. The CDR3 DNA reads as TGTGCCAGCAGTGAAGTGCCAGCGGGGGGCCGCGATGAGCAGTTCTTC. The rearrangement links TRBV6-1 to TRBJ2-1, with 9 bases matching TRBD2. CDR1 and CDR2 (germline): MNHNS, SASEGT. The J segment lost 8 bases and the V segment lost 1 base, leaving 9 bases of the junction unmatched. The CDR3 spans 16 residues.

A few counts support this clone. The gene calls are TRBV6-1 and TRBJ2-1; possibly TRBD1 for D (5 bases). The CDR3 runs to 14 residues. V lost 7 bases, J lost 9 bases, and 19 bases lay in between. CDR1 is MNHNS and CDR2 is SASEGT in the germline V gene. The CDR3: CASTILQGQGEQFF. The DNA for the CDR3 is TGTGCCAGCACCATTCTACAAGGCCAGGGTGAGCAGTTCTTC.

The J gene is TRBJ1-4, the V gene TRBV4-1; 9 bases map to TRBD1. The CDR3 sequence is 15 residues long. The ends lost 0 bases at V and 8 bases at J; junction bases unmatched: 4. The V gene's germline CDR1 is MGHRA and CDR2 YSYEKL. The CDR3 reads CASSQDGTGKEKLFF. The CDR3 region has the DNA TGCGCCAGCAGCCAAGATGGGACAGGGAAAGAAAAACTGTTTTTT.

J is TRBJ1-4 and V is TRBV6-5; D call uncertain. The germline V and J ends were trimmed by 10 bases and 3 bases, with 15 bases remaining between them. Germline V lookup: CDR1 MNHEY, CDR2 SVGAGI. The CDR3 runs to 14 residues. The CDR3 protein is CATSDQNANEKLFF. CDR3 DNA: TGTGCCACTTCTGATCAGAACGCTAATGAAAAACTGTTTTTT.

This rearrangement joins TRBV19 to TRBJ2-3, with TRBD2 identical over 7 bases. V lost 1 base to trimming and J lost 5 bases; unmatched junction nucleotides: 6. Germline CDR1 reads LNHDA; CDR2 reads SQIVND (reference sequence). There are 15 residues in the CDR3. CDR3 amino acids: CASSIGGSARDTQYF. The DNA for the CDR3 is TGTGCCAGTAGTATAGGCGGGAGCGCACGAGATACGCAGTATTTT.

The chain combines TRBV2 with TRBJ1-2, with unresolved D. V gave up 5 bases and J gave up 4 bases, with 11 bases separating them. Germline values: CDR1 SNHLY, CDR2 FYNNEI. The CDR3 covers 13 residues. CDR3 DNA: TGTGCCAGCAGTAACCGAGGGCCCTATGGCTACACCTTC. This gives the protein CASSNRGPYGYTF.

The CDR3 DNA reads TGCAGCGTTGTCCACTTGTTAGAGACCCAGTACTTC. This sequence encodes CSVVHLLETQYF. This chain uses TRBV29-1 with TRBJ2-5, with D unclear. The CDR3 spans 12 residues. The ends were cut back, 4 bases at V and 4 bases at J, with 10 bases in the middle. Germline CDR1 and CDR2: SQVTM and ANQGSEA.

The chain recombines TRBV4-3 with TRBJ2-5; 14 nucleotides agree with TRBD2. The CDR3 has 16 amino acids. Germline lookup yields CDR1 LGHNA and CDR2 YSLEER. V lost 3 bases to trimming and J lost 2 bases; unmatched junction nucleotides: 2. Here the CDR3 reads CASSHGLAGGQETQYF. Here the CDR3 DNA reads TGCGCCAGCAGCCACGGACTAGCGGGGGGACAAGAGACCCAGTACTTC.

This sequence joins TRBV7-8 and TRBJ2-1; 8 bases match TRBD1. This CDR3 is built from 13 residues. The germline V gene encodes CDR1 SGHVS and CDR2 FQNEAQ. V was pared by 0 bases and J by 13 bases, with 5 bases of the junction left unmatched. CDR3 sequence: CASSLAGGQEQFF. The CDR3 coding sequence is TGTGCCAGCAGCTTAGCCGGGGGACAGGAACAGTTCTTC.

This clone was seen a single time. The chain links TRBV11-2 to TRBJ1-4, with D possibly being TRBD1 (5 bases). The CDR3 totals 15 residues. The germline V and J ends were trimmed by 5 bases and 5 bases, with 15 bases remaining between them. Germline values: CDR1 SGHAT, CDR2 FQNNGV. The CDR3 spells CASSPRQHQNEKLFF. The DNA for the CDR3 is TGTGCCAGCAGCCCCCGACAGCACCAAAATGAAAAACTGTTTTTT.

The chain is built from TRBV6-1 and TRBJ2-5, with a tentative D call TRBD2 (5 bases). In germline, CDR1 is MNHNS, CDR2 SASEGT. The length of the CDR3 is 13 residues. The V gene lost 7 bases and the J gene lost 5 bases, with 14 bases spanning the gap. CDR3 protein: CASTRGLRETQYF. DNA for the CDR3: TGTGCCAGCACCCGGGGATTAAGGGAGACCCAGTACTTC.

The CDR3 is CASRITSGTGSYEQYF. The CDR3 nucleotides read TGCGCCAGCCGAATCACTTCCGGGACAGGGAGTTACGAGCAGTACTTC. The gene calls are TRBV5-1 and TRBJ2-7, with 9 bases aligning to TRBD1. The trim removed 7 bases at V and 4 bases at J, leaving 15 bases unmatched. CDR1 is SGHRS and CDR2 is YFSETQ in the germline V gene. CDR3 length: 16 residues.

The chain couples TRBV6-6 to TRBJ1-2, with D hard to call. This CDR3 spans 12 amino acids. The germline gives CDR1 MNHNY, CDR2 SVGAGI (reference sequence). V gave up 0 bases and J gave up 10 bases, with 9 bases separating them. The CDR3 reads CASSYSIGYYTF. As DNA, the CDR3 is TGTGCCAGCAGTTACTCGATCGGTTACTACACCTTC.

The gene calls are TRBV11-2 and TRBJ1-4; D possibly corresponds to TRBD1 (6 bases). The germline CDR1 and CDR2 sequences are SGHAT and FQNNGV. The V end lost 2 bases, the J end lost 0 bases, and 13 bases lay between the germline ends. The CDR3 loop spans 17 amino acids. CDR3 coding DNA: TGTGCCAGCAGCTTATTGTGGGGGCGGGCAACTAATGAAAAACTGTTTTTT. Translation: CASSLLWGRATNEKLFF.

This CDR3 reads CASSVSGTSGGLYNEQFF. CDR3 DNA: TGTGCCAGCAGCGTTTCAGGGACTAGCGGGGGGCTTTACAATGAGCAGTTCTTC. This sequence joins TRBV9 and TRBJ2-1; TRBD2 agrees at 15 bases. V dropped 2 bases and J dropped 4; count of bases not matched to a gene: 7. Germline-derived CDR1 and CDR2 are SGDLS and YYNGEE. The CDR3 is 18 amino acids.

The rearrangement uses TRBV18 and TRBJ2-2; 8 bases agree with TRBD1. The V segment lost 3 bases and the J segment 5 bases; nucleotides outside the gene matches: 8. This CDR3 is built from 16 residues. The germline gives CDR1 KGHSH, CDR2 LQKENI. The CDR3 protein is CASSPLGQGSTGELFF. DNA for the CDR3: TGTGCCAGCTCACCCCTCGGACAGGGCTCAACCGGGGAGCTGTTTTTT.

The chain is built from TRBV2 and TRBJ1-6, with D possibly matching TRBD1 (5 bases). The ends were cut back, 1 base at V and 7 bases at J, with 11 bases in the middle. CDR1 is SNHLY and CDR2 is FYNNEI in the germline V gene. This CDR3 has 15 amino acids. This chain's CDR3 is CASSEVRVRNSPLHF. Here the CDR3 DNA reads TGTGCCAGCAGTGAAGTCAGGGTGAGGAATTCACCCCTCCACTTT.

The rearrangement links TRBV2 to TRBJ2-7, with D perhaps matching TRBD1 (5 bases). V lost 4 bases and J 1 base, leaving 8 bases between the germline ends. This CDR3 is built from 13 residues. CDR1 SNHLY and CDR2 FYNNEI come from the germline V gene. The CDR3 coding sequence is TGTGCCAGCAGTGTATACAGGTCCTACGAGCAGTACTTC. Translation gives CASSVYRSYEQYF.

V and J are TRBV7-2 and TRBJ2-3, with TRBD2 matching over 8 bases. The CDR3 extends over 13 amino acids. The germline V gene has CDR1 SGHTA and CDR2 FQGNSA. J lost 3 bases, V lost 7 bases, and 3 bases had no gene match. Written as DNA, the CDR3 is TGTGCCAGCAAAATAGCGGGGACAGATACGCAGTATTTT. The encoded protein is CASKIAGTDTQYF. The whole variable domain, filled in from reference TRBV7-2 and TRBJ2-3, reads GAGVSQSPSNKVTEKGKDVELRCDPISGHTALYWYRQSLGQGLEFLIYFQGNSAPDKSGLPSDRFSAERTGGSVSTLTIQRTQQEDSAVYLCASKIAGTDTQYFGPGTRLTVL.